Listed here is a single T cell receptor (beta chain). These data come from a study of control samples from healthy donors and cancer patients. J was trimmed by 0 bases and V by 4 bases; bases with no gene match: 8. The CDR3 has 18 residues. Germline V lookup: CDR1 SGHRS, CDR2 YFSETQ. This table comes from immunoSEQ multiplex PCR, and its TCRdb copy is limited to in-frame clones, with some not included. Of roughly 200,000 clones listed, approximately 91% are singletons. The source of this sequence is a man aged 30 to 45 in good health. Sequencing was performed on blood. This sequence joins TRBV5-1 and TRBJ2-1, with TRBD2 matching 12 bases. The CDR3 DNA is TGCGCCAGCAGCGAGCTAGCGGGGGGGCCGAGCTCCTACAATGAGCAGTTCTTC. Its protein is CASSELAGGPSSYNEQFF. The full variable domain, in which reference TRBV5-1 and TRBJ2-1 provide the parts outside the CDR3, is KAGVTQTPRYLIKTRGQQVTLSCSPISGHRSVSWYQQTPGQGLQFLFEYFSETQRNKGNFPGRFSGRQFSNSRSEMNVSTLELGDSALYLCASSELAGGPSSYNEQFFGPGTRLTVL.